Below, 25 T cell receptor beta chains from the same sample are listed, as sequenced in a study of blood T cells in healthy people across ages. Primed by a sample-barcoded 5' primer and a J-beta primer mix, a second PCR proceeded for about 6 to 11 cycles. TCRdb independently ran MiXCR on the 5' RACE reads; one entry per CDR3 protein. The sample yields approximately 1.5 million distinct CDR3 sequences, about 42% seen once. Specimen: blood. Every receptor here comes from a woman younger than 30 in good health.

The chain joins TRBV20-1 to TRBJ2-1; the match to TRBD2 covers 12 bases. The CDR3 consists of 17 residues. V dropped 0 bases and J dropped 7; count of bases not matched to a gene: 10. Germline CDR1 reads DFQATT; CDR2 reads SNEGSKA (reference sequence). The CDR3 DNA follows: TGCAGTGCTAGAGATACGGCTAGCGGGGGGGGAGGGAATGAGCAGTTCTTC. It translates to CSARDTASGGGGNEQFF.

For this clonotype: Sequence at one end of the junction differs from germline and may be a read error. The rearrangement uses TRBV6-6 and TRBJ1-2; 7 nucleotides align to TRBD1. Germline V lookup: CDR1 MNHNY, CDR2 SVGAGI (reference sequence). This CDR3 contains 15 residues. Here the CDR3 reads CASSDSDRANYGYTF. The CDR3 region has the DNA TGTGCCAGCAGTGACTCAGACAGGGCAAACTATGGCTACACCTTC.

The chain couples TRBV20-1 to TRBJ1-2, with unresolved D. V lost 6 bases and J lost 4, with 21 bases in between. Germline CDR1 and CDR2: DFQATT and SNEGSKA (reference sequence). The CDR3 runs 15 residues. DNA for the CDR3: TGCAGTGCCAGAACTAACGCAGGTATCCTCTATGGCTACACCTTC. Translated, it gives CSARTNAGILYGYTF.

This clonotype occurred many times. The rearrangement joins TRBV12-3 or TRBV12-4 to TRBJ2-1, with D maybe TRBD1 (6 bases). With 3 bases removed from V and 5 bases from J, the gap between germline ends came to 14 bases. CDR3 size: 15 residues. CDR3 DNA sequence: TGTGCCAGCAGTTTCTGGCAGGGGACCAACAATGAGCAGTTCTTC. Residues: CASSFWQGTNNEQFF.

The chain carries TRBV10-2 and TRBJ1-1; unclear D gene. This CDR3 region has 14 residues. Trimming took 7 bases from V and 3 from J, leaving 15 bases between them. Per the germline V gene, CDR1 is WSHSY and CDR2 is SAAADI. CDR3 nucleotide sequence: TGCGCCAGCAAACCCCCCGGAAGGGACACTGAAGCTTTCTTT. It specifies CASKPPGRDTEAFF.

The chain has TRBV27 and TRBJ2-2, with D hard to call. The CDR3 loop spans 14 amino acids. V gave up 3 bases and J gave up 7 bases, with 12 bases separating them. Germline CDR1 and CDR2: MNHEY and SMNVEV (reference sequence). The CDR3 DNA follows: TGTGCCAGCAGTTTCAGCCCGGAAGACGGGGAGCTGTTTTTT. It yields the protein CASSFSPEDGELFF.

This chain links TRBV4-3 with TRBJ2-2, with 8 bases identical to TRBD2. The germline V gene encodes CDR1 LGHNA and CDR2 YSLEER. Trimming cost V 0 bases and J 0 bases; bases outside gene matches: 3. The CDR3 is 17 residues long. Here the CDR3 DNA reads TGCGCCAGCAGCCAAGACCCTAGCGGGTCGAACACCGGGGAGCTGTTTTTT. This translates into CASSQDPSGSNTGELFF.

The V call is TRBV30, the J call TRBJ1-1; tentatively, D is TRBD1 (5 bases). The CDR3 consists of 14 residues. Trimming removed 1 base at V and 1 base at J, with 10 bases between. Germline loops: CDR1 GTSNPN, CDR2 SVGIG (reference sequence). CDR3 coding DNA: TGTGCCTGGAGTGAAGGACACTGGAACACTGAAGCTTTCTTT. Its translation is CAWSEGHWNTEAFF.

The CDR3 DNA sequence: TGTGCCAGCAGGGAAAGTGTTCGGGGCTACACCTTC. Its translation: CASRESVRGYTF. The gene calls are TRBV25-1 and TRBJ1-2, with no clear D. V lost 6 bases and J lost 8, with 13 bases in between. Germline V CDR1 and CDR2: MGHDK, SYGVNS. This CDR3 comprises 12 residues.

The chain combines TRBV29-1 with TRBJ2-1; maybe TRBD1 (6 bases). V was pared by 6 bases and J by 7 bases, with 22 bases between. The CDR3 has 15 amino acids. In germline, CDR1 is SQVTM, CDR2 ANQGSEA. The CDR3 coding sequence is TGCAGCGTGATGGGGGCAGGCGTGACCGTAAATGAGCAGTTCTTC. This codes for CSVMGAGVTVNEQFF.

This clonotype has a single count. The chain combines TRBV6-5 with TRBJ2-3; 8 bases are shared with TRBD2. In germline, CDR1 is MNHEY, CDR2 SVGAGI. This CDR3 is built from 15 residues. Trimming cost V 6 bases and J 9 bases; bases outside gene matches: 14. CDR3 sequence reads: CASSPYAGGAETQYF. CDR3 DNA: TGTGCCAGCAGCCCCTATGCCGGGGGGGCTGAAACGCAGTATTTT.

The chain carries TRBV18 and TRBJ2-1, with D perhaps matching TRBD1 (7 bases). The end of the DNA aligns better with TRBJ2-7, so the J call may be wrong. Germline CDR1 is KGHSH and CDR2 is LQKENI. This CDR3 is built from 16 residues. The DNA for the CDR3 is TGTGCCAGCTCACCACCTTCAGGGGGGTCCTACAATGAGCAGTACTTC. Its translation is CASSPPSGGSYNEQYF.

The rearrangement uses TRBV6-6 and TRBJ1-6, with 9 positions matching TRBD1. V lost 3 bases to trimming and J lost 7 bases; unmatched junction nucleotides: 4. The germline CDR1 and CDR2 sequences are MNHNY and SVGAGI (reference sequence). The CDR3 covers 15 residues. The CDR3 DNA reads as TGTGCCAGCAGTTATGGGACAGGGAAAAATTCACCCCTCCACTTT. The encoded protein is CASSYGTGKNSPLHF.

The rearrangement uses TRBV5-4 and TRBJ1-2; 9 nucleotides agree with TRBD1. V was clipped by 4 bases and J by 7 bases; unmatched bases: 8. Germline values: CDR1 SGHNT, CDR2 YYREEE (reference sequence). The CDR3 runs 14 residues. The CDR3 DNA sequence: TGTGCCAGCAGCGCGAGGACAGGGGAAGCTGGCTACACCTTC. It is translated as CASSARTGEAGYTF. Full variable domain (missing parts from reference TRBV5-4 and TRBJ1-2): ETGVTQSPTHLIKTRGQQVTLRCSSQSGHNTVSWYQQALGQGPQFIFQYYREEENGRGNFPPRFSGLQFPNYSSELNVNALELDDSALYLCASSARTGEAGYTFGSGTRLTVV.

The table lists this clonotype with a few counts. The V call is TRBV5-1, the J call TRBJ2-1; D uncertain. The germline V gene has CDR1 SGHRS and CDR2 YFSETQ. Trimming left V 2 bases short and J 8 bases short, with 8 bases between. CDR3 length: 12 amino acids. The CDR3 region has the DNA TGCGCCAGCAGCTTCGCTACGGATGAGCAGTTCTTC. Translated: CASSFATDEQFF.

This clonotype came up a few times. The chain has TRBV11-2 and TRBJ2-7; 12 bases align to TRBD2. Germline V gives CDR1 SGHAT, CDR2 FQNNGV. The CDR3 has 16 residues. V shed 3 bases and J 4 bases; nucleotides not matched to a gene: 7. The CDR3 loop is CASSFSLAGGFYEQYF. The DNA of the CDR3 is TGTGCCAGCAGCTTCAGCCTAGCGGGGGGGTTTTACGAGCAGTACTTC. The entire variable domain, with the rest obtained from reference TRBV11-2 and TRBJ2-7, is as follows: EAGVAQSPRYKIIEKRQSVAFWCNPISGHATLYWYQQILGQGPKLLIQFQNNGVVDDSQLPKDRFSAERLKGVDSTLKIQPAKLEDSAVYLCASSFSLAGGFYEQYFGPGTRLTVT.

J is TRBJ2-3 and V is TRBV29-1; tentatively, D is TRBD1 (5 bases). The ends were cut back, 6 bases at V and 1 base at J, with 23 bases in the middle. Germline CDR1 SQVTM, CDR2 ANQGSEA. This CDR3 is 17 amino acids long. DNA for the CDR3: TGCAGCGTCCTCGGCACAAGAGAAGGGGTGGGCACAGATACGCAGTATTTT. Protein sequence: CSVLGTREGVGTDTQYF.

The chain carries TRBV18 and TRBJ1-1; unclear D gene. The CDR3 totals 14 residues. V was clipped by 5 bases and J by 4 bases, with 14 bases between them. The germline V gene encodes CDR1 KGHSH and CDR2 LQKENI. The CDR3 DNA reads TGTGCCAGCTCAAAATCGACAATCTCCACTGAAGCTTTCTTT. Translated: CASSKSTISTEAFF.

The sample holds a few counts of this clonotype. V usage is TRBV11-2 and J usage is TRBJ2-1, with D uncertain. Germline V CDR1 and CDR2: SGHAT, FQNNGV. CDR3 length equals 14 residues. V was cut by 3 bases and J by 5 bases, with 11 bases left in between. Here the CDR3 DNA reads TGTGCCAGCAGCTTCCTAGTCCCCCACAATGAGCAGTTCTTC. Residues: CASSFLVPHNEQFF.

V is TRBV12-3 or TRBV12-4 and J is TRBJ2-7; D may be TRBD1 or TRBD2 (6 bases each). This CDR3 has 14 amino acids. V was pared by 3 bases and J by 7 bases, with 16 bases between. The CDR3, as DNA: TGTGCCAGCAGTTTGTGGGGGGCGTACAATGAGCAGTACTTC. This sequence encodes CASSLWGAYNEQYF.

This chain links TRBV15 with TRBJ2-3, with TRBD2 matching 7 bases. V shed 5 bases and J 3 bases; nucleotides not matched to a gene: 8. The CDR3 runs 15 residues. Germline V gives CDR1 LNHNV, CDR2 YYDKDF (reference sequence). The CDR3 loop is CATSEASGLTDTQYF. CDR3 DNA: TGTGCCACCAGCGAGGCTAGCGGATTAACAGATACGCAGTATTTT. The full variable domain, completed using reference TRBV15 and TRBJ2-3, is DAMVIQNPRYQVTQFGKPVTLSCSQTLNHNVMYWYQQKSSQAPKLLFHYYDKDFNNEADTPDNFQSRRPNTSFCFLDIRSPGLGDTAMYLCATSEASGLTDTQYFGPGTRLTVL.

The chain joins TRBV6-2 or TRBV6-3 to TRBJ2-7; the D is unclear. V shed 7 bases and J shed 2 bases, with 9 bases lying between them. This CDR3 is 12 amino acids long. Germline V lookup: CDR1 MNHEY, CDR2 SVGEGT. CDR3 loop: CASTPRPYEQYF. In nucleotides, the CDR3 is TGTGCCAGCACCCCCAGACCCTACGAGCAGTACTTC.

This clonotype was counted many times. CDR3 in amino acids: CASSYGGVRETQYF. In DNA form, the CDR3 reads TGTGCCAGCAGTTACGGGGGCGTGAGGGAGACCCAGTACTTC. The chain combines TRBV6-5 with TRBJ2-5; the D gene is possibly TRBD1 (6 bases). Germline-derived CDR1 and CDR2 are MNHEY and SVGAGI. V was pared by 2 bases and J by 5 bases, with 12 bases between. CDR3 size: 14 residues.

This clonotype was seen a handful of times. The CDR3 sequence: CASSSRQGARYGYTF. The CDR3 DNA reads as TGTGCCAGCAGTTCCAGACAGGGGGCGCGATATGGCTACACCTTC. The J gene is TRBJ1-2, the V gene TRBV6-2 or TRBV6-3; 10 bases fit TRBD1. The trim removed 4 bases at V and 5 bases at J, leaving 7 bases unmatched. The germline V gene encodes CDR1 MNHEY and CDR2 SVGEGT. The CDR3 is made up of 15 amino acids.

The chain links TRBV18 to TRBJ2-1, with D uncertain. Germline values: CDR1 KGHSH, CDR2 LQKENI. CDR3 size: 13 residues. With 5 bases removed from V and 8 bases from J, the gap between germline ends came to 13 bases. CDR3 region: CASSLLKDYEQFF. The CDR3, as DNA: TGTGCCAGCTCATTACTTAAGGATTATGAGCAGTTCTTC.